This T cell receptor beta chain originates from a study of shared clonotypes between healthy human individuals. The CDR3 is made up of 13 amino acids. Germline loops: CDR1 GTSNPN, CDR2 SVGIG (reference sequence). Between the trimmed V and J ends, which lost 2 bases and 5 bases, there was a span of 10 bases. To note about this clone: The target antigen is unknown.

Regarding the study as a whole: Sequencing depth was predicted to influence how clonotypes are shared among donors.

For each subset, genomic DNA was distributed in equal portions over several immunoSEQ plates. Data came from immunoSEQ multiplex PCR; TCRdb stores just in-frame clones and leaves some out. The sample includes about 520,000 clones, about 72% of them seen just once. The chain recombines TRBV30 with TRBJ1-5; tentatively, D is TRBD1 (6 bases). The receptor's source is a woman aged 40 to 50 in good health. Some clones in this sample may be carry-over from other donors' samples. The sample was PBMCs. The CDR3 spells CAWSPQGDQPQHF. CDR3 sequence (DNA): TGTGCCTGGAGTCCACAGGGCGATCAGCCCCAGCATTTT.